The clone carrying this T cell receptor (beta chain) was seen many times. Antigen: not known. The sample belongs to a study of T cell repertoires in cytomegalovirus infection. Overall study context: The public TCR beta signatures pointed to both CMV infection and matching HLA type. Study-level findings and limits: HLA-C-restricted TCR beta clonotypes specific for CMV led the ex vivo response. Of the TCR beta families, the public ones yielded a cumulative frequency that identified carriers of CMV plus the relevant HLA.

TCRdb used MiXCR to reprocess the reads, holding one entry per CDR3 protein. The sample includes around 270,000 distinct CDR3 sequences, approximately 8.3% of them seen just once. The V end was cut by 8 bases, the J end by 4 bases, with 12 bases between. This CDR3 has 14 residues. The germline V gene encodes CDR1 ENHRY and CDR2 SYGVKD. This chain links TRBV10-3 with TRBJ2-6; D is undetermined. Sequenced input: PBMCs. This TCR was sampled from a human donor in good health (CMV status not recorded). Some clones in this sample may be carry-over from other donors' samples. The CDR3 sequence: CAISPAGGANVLTF. CDR3 DNA sequence: TGTGCCATCTCCCCCGCCGGAGGGGCCAACGTCCTGACTTTC.